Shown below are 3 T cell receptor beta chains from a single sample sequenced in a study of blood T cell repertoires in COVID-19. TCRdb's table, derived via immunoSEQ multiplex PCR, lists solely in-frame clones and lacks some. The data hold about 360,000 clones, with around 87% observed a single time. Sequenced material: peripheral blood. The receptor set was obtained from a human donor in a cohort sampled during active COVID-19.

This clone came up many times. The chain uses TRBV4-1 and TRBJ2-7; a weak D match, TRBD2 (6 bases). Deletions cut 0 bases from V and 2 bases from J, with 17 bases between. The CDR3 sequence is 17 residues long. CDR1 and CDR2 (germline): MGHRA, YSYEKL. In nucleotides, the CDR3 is TGCGCCAGCAGCCAAGAGGGCGTTGGGAGGCGAACCTACGAGCAGTACTTC. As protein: CASSQEGVGRRTYEQYF.

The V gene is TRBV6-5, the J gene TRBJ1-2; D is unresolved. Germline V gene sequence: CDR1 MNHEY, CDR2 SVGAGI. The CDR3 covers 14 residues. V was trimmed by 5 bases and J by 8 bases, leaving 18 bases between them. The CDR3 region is CASSLETEVGGYTF. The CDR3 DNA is TGTGCCAGCAGTCTTGAAACGGAGGTGGGAGGCTACACCTTC.

CDR3 in amino acids: CASSRGLNSPLHF. CDR3 nucleotide sequence: TGCGCCAGCAGTAGAGGGTTAAATTCACCCCTCCACTTT. The gene calls are TRBV10-1 and TRBJ1-6; D is ambiguous. This CDR3 comprises 13 residues. Germline V CDR1 and CDR2: WNHNN, SYGVQD (reference sequence). V was pared by 5 bases and J by 7 bases, with 9 bases between.